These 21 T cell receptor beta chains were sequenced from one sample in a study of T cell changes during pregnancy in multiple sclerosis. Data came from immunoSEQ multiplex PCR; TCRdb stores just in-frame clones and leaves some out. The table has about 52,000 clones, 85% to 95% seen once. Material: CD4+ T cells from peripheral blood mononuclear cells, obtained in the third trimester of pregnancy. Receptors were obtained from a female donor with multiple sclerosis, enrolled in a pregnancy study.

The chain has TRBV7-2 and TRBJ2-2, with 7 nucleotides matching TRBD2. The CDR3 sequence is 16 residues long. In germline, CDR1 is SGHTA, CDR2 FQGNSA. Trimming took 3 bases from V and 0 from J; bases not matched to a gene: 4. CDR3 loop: CASSFSGPPNTGELFF. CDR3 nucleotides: TGTGCCAGCAGCTTTAGCGGGCCGCCGAACACCGGGGAGCTGTTTTTT.

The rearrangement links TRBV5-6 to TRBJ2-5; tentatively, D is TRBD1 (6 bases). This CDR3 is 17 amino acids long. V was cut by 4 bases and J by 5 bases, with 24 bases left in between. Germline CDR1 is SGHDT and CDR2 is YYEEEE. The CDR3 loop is CASSPGQLRLTGETQYF. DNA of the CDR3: TGTGCCAGCAGCCCTGGACAGTTAAGGTTAACAGGGGAGACCCAGTACTTC.

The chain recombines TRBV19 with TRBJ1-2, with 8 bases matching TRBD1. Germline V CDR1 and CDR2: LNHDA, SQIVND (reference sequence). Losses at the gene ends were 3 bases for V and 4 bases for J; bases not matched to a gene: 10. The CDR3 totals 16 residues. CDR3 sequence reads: CASSITFRGPVYGYTF. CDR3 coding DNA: TGTGCCAGTAGTATTACCTTCAGGGGGCCAGTCTATGGCTACACCTTC. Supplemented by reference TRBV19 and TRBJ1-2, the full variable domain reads DGGITQSPKYLFRKEGQNVTLSCEQNLNHDAMYWYRQDPGQGLRLIYYSQIVNDFQKGDIAEGYSVSREKKESFPLTVTSAQKNPTAFYLCASSITFRGPVYGYTFGSGTRLTVV.

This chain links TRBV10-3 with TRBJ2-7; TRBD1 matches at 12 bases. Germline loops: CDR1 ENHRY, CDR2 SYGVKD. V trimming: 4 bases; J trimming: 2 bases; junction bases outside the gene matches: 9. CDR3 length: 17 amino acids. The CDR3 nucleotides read TGTGCCATCAGTGCGAGCCCGGGACAGGGGGCGACCTACGAGCAGTACTTC. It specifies CAISASPGQGATYEQYF.

The CDR3 loop reads CAISEVVGTETFF. CDR3 nucleotide sequence: TGTGCCATCAGTGAGGTAGTTGGGACAGAAACTTTCTTT. The chain links TRBV10-3 to TRBJ1-1; 7 nucleotides agree with TRBD1. V dropped 2 bases and J dropped 12; count of bases not matched to a gene: 9. CDR1 and CDR2 (germline): ENHRY, SYGVKD. The CDR3 extends over 13 amino acids.

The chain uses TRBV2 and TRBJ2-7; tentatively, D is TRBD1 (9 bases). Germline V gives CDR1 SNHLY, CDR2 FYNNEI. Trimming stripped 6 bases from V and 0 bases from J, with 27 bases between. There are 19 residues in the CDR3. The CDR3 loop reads CASRMTGGAGAAFSYEQYF. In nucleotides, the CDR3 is TGTGCCAGCAGGATGACAGGGGGAGCGGGGGCCGCCTTCTCCTACGAGCAGTACTTC.

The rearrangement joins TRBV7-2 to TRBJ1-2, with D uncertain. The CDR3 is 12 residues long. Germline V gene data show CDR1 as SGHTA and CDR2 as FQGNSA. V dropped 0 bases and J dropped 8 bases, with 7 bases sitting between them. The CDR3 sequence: CASSLAGQGYTF. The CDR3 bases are TGTGCCAGCAGCTTAGCTGGGCAGGGCTACACCTTC.

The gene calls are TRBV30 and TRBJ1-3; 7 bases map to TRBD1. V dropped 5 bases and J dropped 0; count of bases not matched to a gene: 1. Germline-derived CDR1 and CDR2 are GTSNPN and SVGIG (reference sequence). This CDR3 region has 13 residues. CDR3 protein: CAWDRVSGNTIYF. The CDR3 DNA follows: TGTGCCTGGGACAGGGTCTCTGGAAACACCATATATTTT.

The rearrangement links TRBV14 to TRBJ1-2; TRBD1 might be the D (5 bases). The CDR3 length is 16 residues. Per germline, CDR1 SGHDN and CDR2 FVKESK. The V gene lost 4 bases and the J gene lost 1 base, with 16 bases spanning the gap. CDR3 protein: CASSRLQGAVNYGYTF. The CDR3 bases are TGTGCCAGCAGCCGGCTTCAGGGCGCCGTTAACTATGGCTACACCTTC. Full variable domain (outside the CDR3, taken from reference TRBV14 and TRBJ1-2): EAGVTQFPSHSVIEKGQTVTLRCDPISGHDNLYWYRRVMGKEIKFLLHFVKESKQDESGMPNNRFLAERTGGTYSTLKVQPAELEDSGVYFCASSRLQGAVNYGYTFGSGTRLTVV.

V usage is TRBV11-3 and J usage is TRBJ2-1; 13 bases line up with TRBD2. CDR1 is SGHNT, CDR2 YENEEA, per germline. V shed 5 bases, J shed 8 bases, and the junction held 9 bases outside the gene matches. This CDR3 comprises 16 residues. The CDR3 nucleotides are TGTGCCAGCAGCCCTGGGACTAGCGGGGCCGGGGATGAGCAGTTCTTC. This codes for CASSPGTSGAGDEQFF.

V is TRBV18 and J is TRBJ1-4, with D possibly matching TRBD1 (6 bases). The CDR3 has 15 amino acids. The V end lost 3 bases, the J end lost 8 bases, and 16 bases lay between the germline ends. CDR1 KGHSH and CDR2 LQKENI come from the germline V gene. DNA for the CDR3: TGTGCCAGCTCACCCCGAGGGGGGGAAAAAGAAAAACTGTTTTTT. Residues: CASSPRGGEKEKLFF.

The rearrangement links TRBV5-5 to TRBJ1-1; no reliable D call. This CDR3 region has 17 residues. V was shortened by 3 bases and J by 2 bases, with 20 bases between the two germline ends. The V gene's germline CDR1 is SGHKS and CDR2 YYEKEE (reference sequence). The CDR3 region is CASSWRWVGFVNTEAFF. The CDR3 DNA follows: TGTGCCAGCAGCTGGAGGTGGGTCGGATTTGTCAACACTGAAGCTTTCTTT. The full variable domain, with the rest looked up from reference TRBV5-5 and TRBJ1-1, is DAGVTQSPTHLIKTRGQQVTLRCSPISGHKSVSWYQQVLGQGPQFIFQYYEKEERGRGNFPDRFSARQFPNYSSELNVNALLLGDSALYLCASSWRWVGFVNTEAFFGQGTRLTVV.

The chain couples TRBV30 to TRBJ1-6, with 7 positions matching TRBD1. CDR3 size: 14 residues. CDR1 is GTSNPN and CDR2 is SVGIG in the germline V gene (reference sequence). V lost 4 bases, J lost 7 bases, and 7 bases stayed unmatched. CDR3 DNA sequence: TGTGCCTGGACCCTGGACAGGAGAAATTCACCCCTCCACTTT. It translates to CAWTLDRRNSPLHF.

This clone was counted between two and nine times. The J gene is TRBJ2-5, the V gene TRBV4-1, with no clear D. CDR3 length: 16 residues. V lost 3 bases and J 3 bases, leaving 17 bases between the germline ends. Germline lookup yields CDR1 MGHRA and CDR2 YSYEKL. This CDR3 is CASSHPPLSVEETQYF. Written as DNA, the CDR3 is TGCGCCAGCAGCCATCCACCCCTTAGTGTGGAAGAGACCCAGTACTTC.

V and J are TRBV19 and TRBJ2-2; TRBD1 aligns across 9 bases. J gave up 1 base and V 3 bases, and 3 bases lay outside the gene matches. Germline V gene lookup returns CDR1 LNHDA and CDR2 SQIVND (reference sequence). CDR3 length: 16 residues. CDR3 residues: CASSITGGKNTGELFF. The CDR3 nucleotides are TGTGCCAGTAGTATCACAGGGGGCAAGAACACCGGGGAGCTGTTTTTT.

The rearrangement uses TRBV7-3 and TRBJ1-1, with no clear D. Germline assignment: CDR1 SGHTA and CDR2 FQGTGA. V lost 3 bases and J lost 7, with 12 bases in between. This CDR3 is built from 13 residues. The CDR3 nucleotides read TGTGCCAGCAGCTTTACAGCTCGCGTTGAAGCTTTCTTT. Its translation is CASSFTARVEAFF.

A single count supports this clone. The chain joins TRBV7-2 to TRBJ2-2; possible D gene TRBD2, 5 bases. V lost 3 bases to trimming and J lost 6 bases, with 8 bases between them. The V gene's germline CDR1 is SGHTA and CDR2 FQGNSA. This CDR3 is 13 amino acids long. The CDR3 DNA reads TGTGCCAGCAGCTTCACGGGATCCGGGGAGCTGTTTTTT. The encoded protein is CASSFTGSGELFF.

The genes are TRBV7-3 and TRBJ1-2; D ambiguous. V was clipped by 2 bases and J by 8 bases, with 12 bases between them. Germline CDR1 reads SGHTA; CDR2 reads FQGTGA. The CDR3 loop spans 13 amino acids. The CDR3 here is CASSLLSAGGYTF. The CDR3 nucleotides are TGTGCCAGCAGCTTACTTAGCGCGGGGGGCTACACCTTC.

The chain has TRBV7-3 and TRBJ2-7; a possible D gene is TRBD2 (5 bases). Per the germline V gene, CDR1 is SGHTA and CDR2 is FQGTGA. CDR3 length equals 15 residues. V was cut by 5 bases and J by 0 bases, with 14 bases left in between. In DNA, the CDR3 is TGTGCCAGCAGCCAATACGCCGGGGACTCCTACGAGCAGTACTTC. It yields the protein CASSQYAGDSYEQYF.

The CDR3 sequence: CASSVGKGTGVIQETQYF. CDR3 nucleotide sequence: TGTGCCAGCAGCGTAGGGAAGGGGACAGGGGTGATCCAAGAGACCCAGTACTTC. The chain uses TRBV9 and TRBJ2-5; 10 positions agree with TRBD1. The V gene end was trimmed by 0 bases and the J gene end by 1 base; junction bases not matched to a gene: 9. This CDR3 is 18 amino acids long. CDR1 and CDR2 (germline): SGDLS, YYNGEE.

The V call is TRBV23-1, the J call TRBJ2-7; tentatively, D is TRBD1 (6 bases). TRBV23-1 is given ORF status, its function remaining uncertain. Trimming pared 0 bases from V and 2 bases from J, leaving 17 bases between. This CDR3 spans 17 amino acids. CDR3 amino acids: CASSQSPREGETYEQYF. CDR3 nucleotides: TGCGCCAGCAGTCAATCCCCGCGAGAGGGGGAAACCTACGAGCAGTACTTC.